Listed below are T cell receptor beta chains from one sample, sequenced in a study of cytomegalovirus exposure and HLA in healthy donors. Profiled with immunoSEQ multiplex PCR; TCRdb holds only in-frame clones, not every one. Of about 200,000 clones in the sample, approximately 80% were seen once. Sequencing was performed on PBMCs. The receptors stem from a man under 40 in good health and CMV-seronegative. CDR3s include the opening cysteine and the closing phenylalanine or tryptophan. Each record gives: J gene, D gene, V gene, clone size, CDR3 protein, CDR3 DNA. A D gene is named only where the DNA matches it firmly. A row's size may be missing; if present it is once, few, many or a size class.

>TRBJ2-2|.|TRBV9|.
CASSENRVGDTGELFF
TGTGCCAGCAGCGAAAACAGGGTAGGGGACACCGGGGAGCTGTTTTTT
>TRBJ2-1|.|TRBV5-6|.
CASSLYAGPPNEQFF
TGTGCCAGCAGCTTGTATGCGGGGCCCCCCAATGAGCAGTTCTTC
>TRBJ2-3|TRBD1|TRBV18|.
CASSLDRGQDTQYF
TGTGCCAGCTCCTTGGACAGGGGGCAAGATACGCAGTATTTT
>TRBJ2-3|TRBD1|TRBV6-5|.
CASSHRTGADTQYF
TGTGCCAGCAGCCATAGGACAGGGGCAGATACGCAGTATTTT
>TRBJ2-3|.|TRBV15|.
CATSIERTGTDTQYF
TGTGCCACCAGCATAGAGAGAACAGGCACAGATACGCAGTATTTT
>TRBJ2-5|TRBD2|TRBV27|once
CASSLTSGGADETQYF
TGTGCCAGCAGTTTAACCAGCGGGGGGGCCGACGAGACCCAGTACTTC
>TRBJ2-7|.|TRBV4-1|once
CASSQDPGLNEQYF
TGCGCCAGCAGCCAAGATCCAGGGTTGAACGAGCAGTACTTC
>TRBJ1-1|TRBD1|TRBV15|.
CATRRTGTGGWDTEAFF
TGTGCCACCAGGAGGACCGGGACAGGGGGCTGGGACACTGAAGCTTTCTTT
>TRBJ2-1|TRBD2|TRBV5-1|.
CASSSTSGGAYNEQFF
TGCGCCAGCAGCTCAACTAGCGGGGGGGCATACAATGAGCAGTTCTTC
>TRBJ2-3|TRBD1|TRBV6-1|.
CASRGQSTDTQYF
TGTGCCAGCAGGGGACAGAGCACAGATACGCAGTATTTT
>TRBJ1-1|.|TRBV25-1|.
CASSGYPQDRNTEAFF
TGTGCCAGCAGTGGGTATCCCCAGGACAGGAACACTGAAGCTTTCTTT
>TRBJ2-7|.|TRBV28|once
CASSLWSTYEQYF
TGTGCCAGCAGTTTATGGAGTACCTACGAGCAGTACTTC
>TRBJ2-7|TRBD2|TRBV27|once
CASRLILGASGGSYEQYF
TGTGCCAGCAGGCTCATTTTGGGGGCTAGCGGGGGATCCTACGAGCAGTACTTC
>TRBJ1-2|TRBD1|TRBV18|.
CASSPGQGTYTF
TGTGCCAGCTCACCGGGACAGGGAACCTACACCTTC
>TRBJ1-6|.|TRBV5-1|.
CASSLESIRNSPLHF
TGCGCCAGCAGCTTGGAGAGTATCAGGAATTCACCCCTCCACTTT
>TRBJ2-7|TRBD1|TRBV27|.
CASSFQSRDRGREQYF
TGTGCCAGCAGTTTCCAGTCCCGGGACAGGGGGCGAGAGCAGTACTTC
>TRBJ2-3|.|TRBV19|.
CASSSRQTDTQYF
TGTGCCAGTAGTAGCCGACAGACAGATACGCAGTATTTT
>TRBJ1-2|.|TRBV9|.
CASSVDLGGSYGYTF
TGTGCCAGCAGCGTAGATCTAGGGGGATCTTATGGCTACACCTTC
>TRBJ1-1|.|TRBV25-1|.
CASSEWAGQNTEAFF
TGTGCCAGCAGTGAATGGGCAGGACAGAACACTGAAGCTTTCTTT
>TRBJ1-1|.|TRBV6-1|.
CASRTLLGDTEAFF
TGTGCCAGCAGGACTCTTCTAGGGGACACTGAAGCTTTCTTT
>TRBJ1-1|.|TRBV5-6|few
CASSWTANTEAFF
TGTGCCAGCAGCTGGACAGCCAACACTGAAGCTTTCTTT
>TRBJ1-3|.|TRBV6-1|many
CASSEDSGGGNTIYF
TGTGCCAGCAGTGAAGACAGCGGGGGCGGAAACACCATATATTTT
>TRBJ1-1|TRBD1|TRBV5-1|.
CASSPYRGWAEAFF
TGCGCCAGCAGCCCTTACAGGGGCTGGGCTGAAGCTTTCTTT
>TRBJ2-1|TRBD2|TRBV14|.
CASSLGGVKTYNEQFF
TGTGCCAGCAGCCTGGGGGGGGTCAAAACCTACAATGAGCAGTTCTTC
>TRBJ1-1|.|TRBV18|.
CASSPTGVTEAFF
TGTGCCAGCTCACCAACGGGGGTTACTGAAGCTTTCTTT
>TRBJ2-3|TRBD1|TRBV4-1|.
CASEGAASTDTQYF
TGCGCCAGCGAGGGGGCGGCTAGCACAGATACGCAGTATTTT
>TRBJ2-3|.|TRBV15|.
CATSPRGYTDTQYF
TGTGCCACCTCCCCACGCGGATACACAGATACGCAGTATTTT
>TRBJ2-3|TRBD1|TRBV6-5|.
CASSSGTGGYTQYF
TGTGCCAGCAGCTCCGGGACAGGGGGATATACGCAGTATTTT
>TRBJ2-7|.|TRBV7-9|.
CASSLALTDSSYEQYF
TGTGCCAGCAGCTTAGCGTTAACAGATTCCTCCTACGAGCAGTACTTC
>TRBJ1-2|.|TRBV1|.
CTSSQSGQSLQSNYGYTF
TGCACCAGCAGCCAATCGGGACAGTCCCTACAATCTAACTATGGCTACACCTTC
>TRBJ1-4|.|TRBV7-9|.
CASSGQLTNEKLFF
TGTGCCAGCAGCGGACAGTTGACTAATGAAAAACTGTTTTTT
>TRBJ2-3|TRBD2|TRBV7-2|.
CASSGGGSTDTQYF
TGTGCCAGCAGCGGGGGAGGGAGCACAGATACGCAGTATTTT
>TRBJ2-1|.|TRBV2|.
CASSHSGILPDEQFF
TGTGCCAGCTCCCATTCCGGGATCCTCCCCGATGAGCAGTTCTTC
>TRBJ2-7|.|TRBV5-4|.
CASSLANRDFTYEQYF
TGTGCCAGCAGCTTGGCGAACAGGGATTTCACCTACGAGCAGTACTTC
>TRBJ1-4|TRBD1|TRBV5-6|.
CASSFWTGGVRKEKLFF
TGTGCCAGCAGCTTTTGGACAGGGGGCGTCCGGAAGGAAAAACTGTTTTTT
>TRBJ1-2|.|TRBV15|.
CATSGTRTKGYTF
TGTGCCACCAGCGGAACACGGACTAAAGGCTACACCTTC
>TRBJ2-7|.|TRBV28|.
CASSFTAWGHEQYF
TGTGCCAGCAGTTTTACTGCGTGGGGCCACGAGCAGTACTTC
>TRBJ1-5|.|TRBV28|.
CASSLLNGDQPQHF
TGTGCCAGCAGTTTATTAAACGGGGATCAGCCCCAGCATTTT
>TRBJ2-7|.|TRBV5-4|.
CASSTGYEQYF
TGTGCCAGCAGCACAGGGTACGAGCAGTACTTC
>TRBJ1-6|TRBD1|TRBV19|few
CASKGQGYNSPLHF
TGTGCCAGTAAGGGACAGGGGTATAATTCACCCCTCCACTTT
>TRBJ2-7|TRBD2|TRBV5-4|few
CASSGGLAGNYEQYF
TGTGCCAGCAGCGGGGGACTAGCGGGGAACTACGAGCAGTACTTC
>TRBJ2-2|.|TRBV7-2|few
CASSLDPLRGTGELFF
TGTGCCAGCAGCTTAGATCCGCTACGGGGAACCGGGGAGCTGTTTTTT
>TRBJ2-7|TRBD2|TRBV7-9|.
CASSFSGTSSYEQYF
TGTGCCAGCAGCTTCTCCGGGACTAGCTCCTACGAGCAGTACTTC
>TRBJ2-3|TRBD2|TRBV10-2|.
CATLGLPTDTQYF
TGCGCCACCCTGGGACTACCCACAGATACGCAGTATTTT
>TRBJ2-7|.|TRBV12-2|.
CASRLAAYGRGNEQYF
TGTGCAAGTCGCTTAGCAGCGTATGGACGGGGGAACGAGCAGTACTTC
>TRBJ2-5|TRBD2|TRBV5-1|.
CASSSAGVQETQYF
TGCGCCAGCAGCTCCGCGGGGGTACAAGAGACCCAGTACTTC
>TRBJ2-2|TRBD1|TRBV7-3|.
CASSLGTGTGELFF
TGTGCCAGCAGCTTAGGGACAGGGACCGGGGAGCTGTTTTTT
>TRBJ1-2|.|TRBV5-1|.
CASSLNSQVDYGYTF
TGCGCCAGCAGCTTGAACAGCCAGGTAGACTATGGCTACACCTTC
>TRBJ1-1|.|TRBV7-8|.
CASSPTSGRNTEAFF
TGTGCCAGCAGCCCGACCTCAGGGCGGAACACTGAAGCTTTCTTT
>TRBJ2-7|.|TRBV5-4|.
CASSLSGSGEQYF
TGTGCCAGCAGTCTCTCAGGGTCCGGAGAGCAGTACTTC
>TRBJ1-1|.|TRBV6-1|.
CASSEGLSNTEAFF
TGTGCCAGCAGTGAAGGCCTGAGTAACACTGAAGCTTTCTTT
>TRBJ1-6|.|TRBV6-6|few
CASSPTGSSYNSPLHF
TGTGCCAGCAGTCCAACAGGGAGCTCCTATAATTCACCCCTCCACTTT
>TRBJ2-1|.|TRBV18|.
CASSPYRLEGAIYNEQFF
TGTGCCAGCTCACCCTATCGACTTGAAGGGGCTATCTACAATGAGCAGTTCTTC
>TRBJ2-7|.|TRBV9|.
CASSVATGTYEQYF
TGTGCCAGCAGCGTAGCTACAGGGACCTACGAGCAGTACTTC
>TRBJ1-2|TRBD1|TRBV5-4|.
CASRIPAGTGEDGYTF
TGTGCCAGCAGAATCCCGGCGGGGACAGGGGAGGACGGCTACACCTTC